This TCR beta chain comes out of a study of cytomegalovirus exposure and HLA in healthy donors. Germline lookup yields CDR1 MNHNS and CDR2 SASEGT. This CDR3 region has 11 residues. V dropped 9 bases and J dropped 6 bases, with 9 bases sitting between them. The donors were in the approximately 120-subject validation cohort; that cohort was separate from the roughly 680-subject first cohort. Using immunoSEQ multiplex PCR, the repertoire was profiled, and TCRdb retains in-frame clones only, with some absent. The table lists about 65,000 clones, about 91% of them singletons, with 1% to 1.5% in the top ten.

The chain joins TRBV6-1 to TRBJ1-5, with no clear D. This clonotype was obtained from a woman aged 18 to 35 in good health and CMV-seronegative. The sequencing input was PBMCs. The CDR3 nucleotides are TGTGCCAGTGCATCGGGTCAGCCCCAGCATTTT. Protein: CASASGQPQHF.